This T cell receptor beta chain was recovered during a study of blood T cell repertoires in COVID-19. Patients from Seattle were sampled longitudinally, starting during active infection. Repertoires were generated with immunoSEQ multiplex PCR, while TCRdb's copy carries only in-frame clones and drops some. The repertoire includes 250,000 or so clones, more than 80% of them detected once, and about 2.5% sits in the top ten. The sample taken for sequencing was peripheral blood. The sequence was collected from a man aged 25 to 40 with COVID-19, enrolled during active disease.

CDR3 DNA: TGTGCCAGCAGCACACAGGGGGGAACCTATGGCTACACCTTC. Translated: CASSTQGGTYGYTF. The chain uses TRBV7-9 and TRBJ1-2, with 8 bases aligning to TRBD1. The CDR3 has 14 amino acids. Germline CDR1 and CDR2: SEHNR and FQNEAQ (reference sequence). V trimming: 5 bases; J trimming: 4 bases; junction bases outside the gene matches: 6.